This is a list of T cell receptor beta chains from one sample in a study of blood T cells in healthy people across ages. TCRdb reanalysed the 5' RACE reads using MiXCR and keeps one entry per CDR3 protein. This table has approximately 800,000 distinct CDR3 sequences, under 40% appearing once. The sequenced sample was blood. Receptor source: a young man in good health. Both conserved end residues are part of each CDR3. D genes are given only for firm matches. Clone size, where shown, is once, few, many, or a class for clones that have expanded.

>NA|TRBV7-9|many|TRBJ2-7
TGTGCCAGCAGCTTAGGGGGGACACCCGATGGCCCCTACGAGCAGTACTTC
CASSLGGTPDGPYEQYF
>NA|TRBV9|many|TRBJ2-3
TGTGCCAGCAGCGCGGCAGGGAGAGATACGCAGTATTTT
CASSAAGRDTQYF
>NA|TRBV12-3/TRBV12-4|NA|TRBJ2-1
TGTGCCAGCGGGCTAGGAGAGTTGAATGAGCAGTTCTTC
CASGLGELNEQFF
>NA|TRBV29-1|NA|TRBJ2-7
TGCAGCGTTGAAGGGGCAGGGAGAAGCTACGAGCAGTACTTC
CSVEGAGRSYEQYF
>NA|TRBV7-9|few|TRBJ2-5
TGTGCCAGCTACTCTTCTCTATCGGGGCGAGAGACCCAGTACTTC
CASYSSLSGRETQYF
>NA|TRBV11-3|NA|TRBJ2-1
TGTGCCAGCAGCTTAGATCTGGGGGCCGATCGGAATGAGCAGTTCTTC
CASSLDLGADRNEQFF
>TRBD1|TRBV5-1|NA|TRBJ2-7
TGCGCCAGCAGCACAGCTATGGGACAGGCCTACGAGCAGTACTTC
CASSTAMGQAYEQYF
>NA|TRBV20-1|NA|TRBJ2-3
TGCAGTGCCCGACTGGTGGGGACAGATACGCAGTATTTT
CSARLVGTDTQYF
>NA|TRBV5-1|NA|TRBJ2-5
TGCGCCAGCAGCTTGAGGTCCGGTGATGGTGACGACGAGACCCAGTACTTC
CASSLRSGDGDDETQYF
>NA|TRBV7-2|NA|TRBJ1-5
TGTGCCAGCAGCTTAATGGGGGGTCCAGGGGCCAGGAATCAGCCCCAGCATTTT
CASSLMGGPGARNQPQHF
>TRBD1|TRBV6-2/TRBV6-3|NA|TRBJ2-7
TGTGCCAGCAGGTTGACAGGGGGGTCTCGGGAGCAGTACTTC
CASRLTGGSREQYF
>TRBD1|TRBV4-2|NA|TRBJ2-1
TGTGCCAGCAGCCAAGATCCCTTAAACCGGGACAGGGTTGTTGAGCAGTTCTTC
CASSQDPLNRDRVVEQFF
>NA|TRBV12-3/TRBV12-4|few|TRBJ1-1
TGTGCCAGCAGTCCTTCCGATAAAGTCGGTGAAGCTTTCTTT
CASSPSDKVGEAFF
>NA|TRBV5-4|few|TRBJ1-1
TGTGCCAGCAGCTTGGCCCCCCTGGGGACTGAAGCTTTCTTT
CASSLAPLGTEAFF
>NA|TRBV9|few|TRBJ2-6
TGTGCCAGCAGCGCGGCCATAAAACAAAGTACTGGGGCCAACGTCCTGACTTTC
CASSAAIKQSTGANVLTF
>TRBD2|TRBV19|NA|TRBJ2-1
TGTGCCAGTAGCGACTATCTAGCGGGGGGCTACGATGAGCAGTTCTTC
CASSDYLAGGYDEQFF
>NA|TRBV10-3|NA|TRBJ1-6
TGTGCCATCAGTGATAGGATGGAGCGGTCACCCCTCCACTTT
CAISDRMERSPLHF
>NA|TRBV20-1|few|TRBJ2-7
TGCAGTGCTAGAGATCGAGGTGGCCTTGACGAGCAGTACTTC
CSARDRGGLDEQYF
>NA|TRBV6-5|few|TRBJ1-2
TGTGCCAGCACACGGGCAGGGGTAGGCTACACCTTC
CASTRAGVGYTF
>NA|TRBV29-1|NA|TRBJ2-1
TGCAGCGTTGAGGGCAGCCTCGGCCTCAAATACAATGAGCAGTTCTTC
CSVEGSLGLKYNEQFF
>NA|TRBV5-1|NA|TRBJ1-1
TGCGCCAGCAGCTTCGCTGGGGCGGGCTCTGAAGCTTTCTTT
CASSFAGAGSEAFF
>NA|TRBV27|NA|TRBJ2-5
TGTGCCAGCACCCTGAGGATCCGGTACTTC
CASTLRIRYF
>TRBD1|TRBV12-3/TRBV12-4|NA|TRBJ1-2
TGTGCCAGCAGGATCAGGGGGCTTAATGGCTACACCTTC
CASRIRGLNGYTF
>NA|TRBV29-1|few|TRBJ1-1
TGCAGCGTCCTAGGAGGGGGTGGGACTGAAGCTTTCTTT
CSVLGGGGTEAFF
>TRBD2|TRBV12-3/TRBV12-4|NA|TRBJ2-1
TGTGCCAGCAGTTGGGGACTAGCGGACTACAATGAGCAGTTCTTC
CASSWGLADYNEQFF
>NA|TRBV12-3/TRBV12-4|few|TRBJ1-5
TGTGCCGGCAGTCAACGGGTCACCCAGCCCCAGCATTTT
CAGSQRVTQPQHF
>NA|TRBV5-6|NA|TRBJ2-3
TGTGCCAGCAGCTCAGATCGGGTTCCGACAACTAGCACAGATACGCAGTATTTT
CASSSDRVPTTSTDTQYF
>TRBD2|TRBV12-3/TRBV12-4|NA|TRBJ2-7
TGTGCCAGCAGTTCGGGGACTAGCGGGGGTTCCAGCTCCTACAATGAGCAGTACTTC
CASSSGTSGGSSSYNEQYF
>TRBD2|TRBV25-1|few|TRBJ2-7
TGTGCCAGCAGTGAAGGGTTAGCGGGGACCTACGAGCAGTACTTC
CASSEGLAGTYEQYF
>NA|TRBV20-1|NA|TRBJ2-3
TGCAGTGCTAGATTGGGGGGGCTCACAGATACGCAGTATTTT
CSARLGGLTDTQYF
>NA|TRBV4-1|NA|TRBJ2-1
TGCGCCAGCAGCCAAGATAGGGAGGGGGCCAAGAATGAGCAGTTCTTC
CASSQDREGAKNEQFF
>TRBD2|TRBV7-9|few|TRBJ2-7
TGTGCCAGCGAATACAATCCGGGGGGGGCCTACGAGCAGTACTTC
CASEYNPGGAYEQYF
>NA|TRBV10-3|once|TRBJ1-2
TGTGCCATCAGTGAACTGGGCGGCGGCTATGGCTACACCTTC
CAISELGGGYGYTF
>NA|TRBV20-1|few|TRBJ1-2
TGCAGTGCTAGCTCCCTGTACTATGGCTACACCTTC
CSASSLYYGYTF
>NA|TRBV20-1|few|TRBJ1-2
TGCAGTGCTAGAGCCTGGTACGGTTATAACTATGGCTACACCTTC
CSARAWYGYNYGYTF
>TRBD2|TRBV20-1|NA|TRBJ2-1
TGCAGTGCTAGAGATGAGCGGGAGGGCCTGGGTGAGCAGTTCTTC
CSARDEREGLGEQFF
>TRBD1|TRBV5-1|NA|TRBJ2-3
TGCGCCAGCAGCTTGTTGAGTCGGACAGGGGCAGATACGCAGTATTTT
CASSLLSRTGADTQYF
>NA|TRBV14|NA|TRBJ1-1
TGTGCCAGCAGCCAACCCCAGGGTTCCCGAGCTTTCTTT
CASSQPQGSRAFF
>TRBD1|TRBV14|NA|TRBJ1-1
TGTGCCAGCAGCCATTTGGACAGGCTGAACACTGAAGCTTTCTTT
CASSHLDRLNTEAFF
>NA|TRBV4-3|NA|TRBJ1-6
TGCGCCAGCAGCCAAGATTCCCCGGGGGGTGGAGGTTCACCCCTCCACTTT
CASSQDSPGGGGSPLHF
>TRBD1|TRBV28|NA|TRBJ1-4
TGTGCCAGCAGTTCGTCGACAGGGCTGATAGAAAAACTGTTTTTT
CASSSSTGLIEKLFF